The entry that follows covers one TCR beta chain sequence. This entry is derived from a study of T cell changes during pregnancy in multiple sclerosis. The CDR3 loop spans 15 amino acids. Germline-derived CDR1 and CDR2 are MNHNS and SASEGT. Trimming cost V 7 bases and J 7 bases; bases outside gene matches: 12. The data were produced by immunoSEQ multiplex PCR, yet TCRdb's version contains in-frame clones alone and is incomplete. This sample yields about 57,000 clones, of which roughly 94% are seen a single time; approximately 0.21% belongs to the top ten. The sample in question was CD4+ T cells from peripheral blood mononuclear cells, obtained in the second trimester of pregnancy. This clonotype originated in a female donor with multiple sclerosis, enrolled in a pregnancy study. J is TRBJ1-4 and V is TRBV6-1, with 7 positions matching TRBD1. This CDR3 reads CASILNRGWSEKLFF. CDR3 coding DNA: TGTGCCAGCATTCTAAACAGGGGATGGAGTGAAAAACTGTTTTTT.